This T cell receptor beta chain appears in the sequencing data of a study of T-cell reconstitution after alpha-beta-depleted transplantation in children. As regards this clonotype: Its antigen is currently unknown.

Study results and limitations: For some patients, TCRbeta diversity was high at day 60 because of recipient T cells and thymic progenitors that survived.

CDR3 length: 15 amino acids. Trimming took 7 bases from V and 4 from J, leaving 14 bases between them. Germline V lookup: CDR1 MNHNS, CDR2 SASEGT. The library targeted TCRbeta and was prepared with unique molecular identifiers. MiXCR was run by TCRdb on the PCR reads, yielding one entry per CDR3 protein. There are hundreds of thousands of distinct CDR3 sequences in the sample; roughly 23% occur only once, and 13% to 15% lies in the top ten. The chain uses TRBV6-1 and TRBJ2-6; D possibly corresponds to TRBD1 (6 bases). The sequence was obtained from a boy under three years old who had a stem cell transplant for acute myeloid leukemia, so the T cells may come from the graft donor. Material: PBMCs, mostly from graft donor cells, obtained 360 days after TCRalphabeta/CD19-depleted stem cell transplant. CDR3 DNA sequence: TGTGCCAGCAACCCAACAGGGACGGGGGCCAACGTCCTGACTTTC. Its translation is CASNPTGTGANVLTF.